This TCR beta chain was identified in a study of blood T cells in healthy people across ages. Study-wide results and limits: Older individuals had lower TCR beta diversity per million T cells (the decline was roughly linear). The CMV status of each donor remained undetermined, and this could have confounded shifts in expanded clonotypes.

The study recruited healthy Caucasian donors from Russia who were aged about 6 to 95. This clonotype came up once. Its antigen is unidentified. A J-beta primer mix and a sample-barcoded 5' primer were used in a second PCR of about 6 to 12 cycles. The template-switch adaptor was a 5' adaptor with 12 random nucleotides. It tagged each cDNA molecule. Each CDR3 protein gets one entry after TCRdb re-called the 5' RACE reads with MiXCR. The sample has 920,000 or so distinct CDR3 sequences, 40% to 55% seen once. Sequenced: blood. The clonotype originates from a woman between 55 and 75 years old in good health.

The CDR3 DNA sequence: TGTGCCAGCAGCCCCTCGAGTAGCGATACGCAGTATTTT. This encodes CASSPSSSDTQYF. The genes are TRBV7-9 and TRBJ2-3; no firm D call. Trimming stripped 5 bases from V and 6 bases from J, with 12 bases between. Germline lookup yields CDR1 SEHNR and CDR2 FQNEAQ (reference sequence). The CDR3 sequence is 13 residues long.